The following is a TCR beta chain sequence with its context. Antigen unknown. TCRdb recomputed calls from the 5' RACE reads with MiXCR, one row per CDR3 protein. The sample includes roughly 240,000 distinct CDR3 sequences, approximately 6.8% of them seen just once. The data derive from a study of identical twins. Study-wide results and limits: While abundant cord blood beta clonotypes carried fewer insertions, memory repertoires showed no such pattern.

This CDR3 spans 16 amino acids. V was pared by 3 bases and J by 3 bases, with 10 bases of the junction left unmatched. Germline V CDR1 and CDR2: DFQATT, SNEGSKA (reference sequence). The sample was also linked to a second study, of yellow fever vaccine responses in identical twins.

The chain carries TRBV20-1 and TRBJ2-3, with 9 bases lining up with TRBD1. The receptor comes from a woman younger than 30 in good health. The sample was CD8+ T cells sorted from blood. The CDR3 region is CSASRLWDRATDTQYF. Written as DNA, the CDR3 is TGCAGTGCTAGTAGACTCTGGGACAGGGCGACAGATACGCAGTATTTT.